This T cell receptor (beta chain) is from a study of long-term antiretroviral therapy in people with HIV. The CDR3 sequence is 15 residues long. V lost 3 bases and J 2 bases, leaving 14 bases between the germline ends. Per germline, CDR1 SGHTA and CDR2 FQGNSA. The authors ran the immunoSEQ assay, v3.0, at survey level. Sequencing used immunoSEQ multiplex PCR; TCRdb keeps in-frame clones, though not all of them. The sample records tens of thousands of clones, approximately 93% being singletons. The sample here was unsorted PBMCs, taken 7.6 years after starting antiretroviral therapy. This sequence joins TRBV7-2 and TRBJ2-7, with D tentatively TRBD1 (6 bases). The sequence came from a woman aged 40 to 49 with HIV. The CDR3 here is CASSFSRGLTYEQYF. The CDR3 coding sequence is TGTGCCAGCAGCTTCTCCAGGGGCCTAACCTACGAGCAGTACTTC.